This T cell receptor (beta chain) was identified in a study of T cell responses to AZD1222 COVID-19 vaccine. Remarks on this clone: Antigen: not known.

Study outcomes and limitations: Vaccine-related CD4 TCRs covered spike, predominating at 160-218 and 743-854. Reportedly, nearly half the spike-specific TCRs target unmutated variant regions. Without day 14 samples, only post-peak T cell repertoires were studied.

Sequencing was performed with immunoSEQ multiplex PCR; in TCRdb, only in-frame clones are kept and a portion is missing. The sample holds around 140,000 clones, 80% to 95% seen once. The CDR3 is 16 amino acids. V dropped 2 bases and J dropped 2; count of bases not matched to a gene: 7. CDR1 SGHAT and CDR2 FQNNGV come from the germline V gene. The TCR was taken from an adult who received the AZD1222 COVID-19 vaccine. The rearrangement joins TRBV11-2 to TRBJ2-3, with 7 bases fitting TRBD2. The specimen was peripheral blood, collected 28 days after the second AZD1222 dose. CDR3 loop: CASSLSSSGPTDTQYF. The CDR3 DNA follows: TGTGCCAGCAGCTTAAGCTCTAGCGGACCCACAGATACGCAGTATTTT.